This T cell receptor (beta chain) was recorded in a study of human T cells and chemical hapten exposure. Time point specified: healthy volunteer bleed at 2 weeks. Whole blood that had not been fractionated was the source of extracted total RNA. This clonotype occurred a few times. TCRdb recomputed calls from the RACE reads with MiXCR, one row per CDR3 protein. This table holds 35,000 to 50,000 distinct CDR3 sequences, around 4% found once. V lost 2 bases, J lost 1 base, and 7 bases lay in between. Germline V gene data show CDR1 as SGHVS and CDR2 as FQNEAQ. The CDR3 extends over 14 amino acids. The clonotype comes from a female donor in good health. Some clones in this sample may be carry-over from other donors' samples. This sequence joins TRBV7-8 and TRBJ2-3; D call uncertain. Sequencing was carried out using whole blood. In DNA, the CDR3 is TGTGCCAGCAGCTTAACTGGGGGCACAGATACGCAGTATTTT. Protein: CASSLTGGTDTQYF.